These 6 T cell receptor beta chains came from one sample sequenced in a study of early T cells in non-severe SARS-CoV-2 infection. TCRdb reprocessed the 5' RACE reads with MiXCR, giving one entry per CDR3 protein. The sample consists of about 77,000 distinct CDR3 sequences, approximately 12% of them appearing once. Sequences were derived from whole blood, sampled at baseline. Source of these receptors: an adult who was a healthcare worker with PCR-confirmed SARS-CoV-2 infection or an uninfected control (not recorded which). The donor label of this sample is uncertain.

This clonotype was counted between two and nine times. The CDR3 loop is CASSLGDPNRKYGYTF. The CDR3 DNA reads as TGTGCCAGCAGCTTAGGGGACCCCAACAGGAAGTATGGCTACACCTTC. The rearrangement uses TRBV7-9 and TRBJ1-2; a weak D match, TRBD1 (5 bases). Trimming took 1 base from V and 5 from J, leaving 17 bases between them. Germline CDR1 and CDR2: SEHNR and FQNEAQ (reference sequence). This CDR3 has 16 residues.

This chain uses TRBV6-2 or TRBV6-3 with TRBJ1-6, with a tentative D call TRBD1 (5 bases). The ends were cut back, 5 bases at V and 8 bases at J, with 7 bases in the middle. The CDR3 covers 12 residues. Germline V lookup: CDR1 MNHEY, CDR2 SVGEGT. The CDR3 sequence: CASSEQDSPLHF. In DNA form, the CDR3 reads TGTGCCAGCAGTGAACAGGATTCACCCCTCCACTTT.

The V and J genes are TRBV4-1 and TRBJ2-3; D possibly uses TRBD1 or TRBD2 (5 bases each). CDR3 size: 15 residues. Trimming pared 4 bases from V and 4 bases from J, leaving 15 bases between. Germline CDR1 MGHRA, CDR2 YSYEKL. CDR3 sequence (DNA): TGCGCCAGCAGCCTACTGGGACCTCCGCCAGATACGCAGTATTTT. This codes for CASSLLGPPPDTQYF.

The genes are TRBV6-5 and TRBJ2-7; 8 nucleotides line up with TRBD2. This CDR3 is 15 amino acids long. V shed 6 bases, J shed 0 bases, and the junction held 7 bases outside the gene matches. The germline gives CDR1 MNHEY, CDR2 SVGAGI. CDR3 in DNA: TGTGCCAGCAGCATCGCCAGCGGGAGCTCCTACGAGCAGTACTTC. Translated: CASSIASGSSYEQYF.

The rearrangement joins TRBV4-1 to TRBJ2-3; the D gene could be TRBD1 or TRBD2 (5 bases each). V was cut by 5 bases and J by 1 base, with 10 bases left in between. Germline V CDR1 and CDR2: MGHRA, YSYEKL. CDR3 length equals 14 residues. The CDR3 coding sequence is TGCGCCAGCAGCGGGACGACCCGCACAGATACGCAGTATTTT. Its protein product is CASSGTTRTDTQYF.

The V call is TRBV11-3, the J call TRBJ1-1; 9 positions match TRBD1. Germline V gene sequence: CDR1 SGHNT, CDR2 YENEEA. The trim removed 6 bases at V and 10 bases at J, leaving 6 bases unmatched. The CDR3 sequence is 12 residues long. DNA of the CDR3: TGTGCCAGCAGTCTACCGGGACAGGGAGCTTTCTTT. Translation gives CASSLPGQGAFF.